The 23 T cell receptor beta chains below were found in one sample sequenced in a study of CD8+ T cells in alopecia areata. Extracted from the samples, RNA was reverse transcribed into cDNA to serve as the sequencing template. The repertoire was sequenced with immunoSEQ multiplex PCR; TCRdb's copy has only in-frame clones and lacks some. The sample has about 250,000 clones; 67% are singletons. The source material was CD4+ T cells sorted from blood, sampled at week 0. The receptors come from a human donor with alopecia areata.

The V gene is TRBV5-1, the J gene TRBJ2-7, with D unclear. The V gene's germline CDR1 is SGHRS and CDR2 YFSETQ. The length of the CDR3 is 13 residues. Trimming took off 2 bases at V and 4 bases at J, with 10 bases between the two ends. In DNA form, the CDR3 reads TGCGCCAGCAGCTTACGGACGGATTACGAGCAGTACTTC. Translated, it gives CASSLRTDYEQYF.

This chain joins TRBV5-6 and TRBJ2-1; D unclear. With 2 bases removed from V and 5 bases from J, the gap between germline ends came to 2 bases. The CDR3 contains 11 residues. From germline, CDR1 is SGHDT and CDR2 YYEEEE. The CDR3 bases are TGTGCCAGCAGCTTTCACAATGAGCAGTTCTTC. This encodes CASSFHNEQFF. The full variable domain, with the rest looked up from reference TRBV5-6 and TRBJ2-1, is DAGVTQSPTHLIKTRGQQVTLRCSPKSGHDTVSWYQQALGQGPQFIFQYYEEEERQRGNFPDRFSGHQFPNYSSELNVNALLLGDSALYLCASSFHNEQFFGPGTRLTVL.

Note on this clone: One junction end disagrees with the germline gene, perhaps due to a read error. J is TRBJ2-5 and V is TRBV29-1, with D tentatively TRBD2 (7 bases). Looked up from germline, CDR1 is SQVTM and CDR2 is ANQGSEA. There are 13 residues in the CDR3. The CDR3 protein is CIVGGGVQETQYF. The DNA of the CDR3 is TGCATCGTTGGAGGGGGGGTACAAGAGACCCAGTACTTC.

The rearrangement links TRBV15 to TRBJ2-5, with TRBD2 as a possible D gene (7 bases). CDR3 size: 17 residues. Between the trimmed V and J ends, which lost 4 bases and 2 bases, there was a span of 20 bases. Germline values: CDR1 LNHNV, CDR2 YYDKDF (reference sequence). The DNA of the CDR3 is TGTGCCACCAGCACGACAGGATCGGGACTAATGCAAGAGACCCAGTACTTC. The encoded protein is CATSTTGSGLMQETQYF.

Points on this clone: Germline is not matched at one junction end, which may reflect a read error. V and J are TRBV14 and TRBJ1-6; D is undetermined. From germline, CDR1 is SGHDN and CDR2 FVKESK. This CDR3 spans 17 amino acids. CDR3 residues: CASSKEYGRAYNSPLHF. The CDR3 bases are TGTGCCAGCAGCAAAGAGTACGGACGGGCATATAATTCACCCCTCCACTTT. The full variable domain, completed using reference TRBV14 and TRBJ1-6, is EAGVTQFPSHSVIEKGQTVTLRCDPISGHDNLYWYRRVMGKEIKFLLHFVKESKQDESGMPNNRFLAERTGGTYSTLKVQPAELEDSGVYFCASSKEYGRAYNSPLHFGNGTRLTVT.

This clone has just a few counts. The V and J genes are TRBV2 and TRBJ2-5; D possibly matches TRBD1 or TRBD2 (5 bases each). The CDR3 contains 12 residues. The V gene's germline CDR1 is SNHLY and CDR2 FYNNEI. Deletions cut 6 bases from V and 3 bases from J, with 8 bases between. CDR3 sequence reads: CASSGTEETQYF. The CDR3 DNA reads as TGTGCCAGCAGCGGGACGGAAGAGACCCAGTACTTC.

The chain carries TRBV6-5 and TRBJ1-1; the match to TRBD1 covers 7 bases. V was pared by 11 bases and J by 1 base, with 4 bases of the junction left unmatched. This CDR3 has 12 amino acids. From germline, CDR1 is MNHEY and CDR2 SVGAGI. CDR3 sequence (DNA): TGTGCCGTCCGGGACAGGAACACTGAAGCTTTCTTT. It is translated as CAVRDRNTEAFF.

The CDR3 DNA sequence: TGTGCCAGCAGCCCACACCTCGTTTCGGAAAAACTGTTTTTT. Protein sequence: CASSPHLVSEKLFF. V gene TRBV9 combines with J gene TRBJ1-4; D remains ambiguous. Germline CDR1 is SGDLS and CDR2 is YYNGEE. Trimming stripped 4 bases from V and 8 bases from J, with 15 bases between. The CDR3 extends over 14 amino acids.

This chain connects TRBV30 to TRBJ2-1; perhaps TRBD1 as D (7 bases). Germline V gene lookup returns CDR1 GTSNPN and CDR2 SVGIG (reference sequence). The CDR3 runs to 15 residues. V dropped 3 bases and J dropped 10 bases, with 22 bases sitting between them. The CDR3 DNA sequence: TGTGCCTGGAGGCAGGAGGGACAGTCGGTTGGGGAGCAGTTCTTC. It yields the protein CAWRQEGQSVGEQFF.

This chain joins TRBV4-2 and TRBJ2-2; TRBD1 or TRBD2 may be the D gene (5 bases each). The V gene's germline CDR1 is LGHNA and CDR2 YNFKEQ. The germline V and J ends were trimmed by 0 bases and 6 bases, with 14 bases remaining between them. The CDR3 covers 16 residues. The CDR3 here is CASSQDQGWDPGELFF. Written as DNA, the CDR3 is TGTGCCAGCAGCCAAGATCAGGGCTGGGACCCCGGGGAGCTGTTTTTT.

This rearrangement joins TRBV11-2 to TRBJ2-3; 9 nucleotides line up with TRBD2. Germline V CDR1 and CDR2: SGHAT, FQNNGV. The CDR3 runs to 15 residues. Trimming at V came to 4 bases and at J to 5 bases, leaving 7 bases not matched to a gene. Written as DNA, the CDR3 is TGTGCCAGCAGCTATTCTAGCGGGGCGGGAGATACGCAGTATTTT. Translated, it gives CASSYSSGAGDTQYF.

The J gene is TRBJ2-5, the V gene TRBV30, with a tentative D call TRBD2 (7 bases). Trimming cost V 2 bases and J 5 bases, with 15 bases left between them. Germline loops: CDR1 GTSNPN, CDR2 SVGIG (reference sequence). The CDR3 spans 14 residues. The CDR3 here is CAWSLRGGRETQYF. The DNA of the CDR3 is TGTGCCTGGAGTCTGAGGGGGGGCAGGGAGACCCAGTACTTC.

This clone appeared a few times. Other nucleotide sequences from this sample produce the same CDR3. The CDR3 DNA reads TGTGCCAGCAGCTTTAGTGAGACCCAGTACTTC. Protein sequence: CASSFSETQYF. V usage is TRBV7-9 and J usage is TRBJ2-5; D is undetermined. The V gene's germline CDR1 is SEHNR and CDR2 FQNEAQ (reference sequence). The CDR3 runs to 11 residues. V shed 3 bases and J shed 5 bases, with 4 bases lying between them.

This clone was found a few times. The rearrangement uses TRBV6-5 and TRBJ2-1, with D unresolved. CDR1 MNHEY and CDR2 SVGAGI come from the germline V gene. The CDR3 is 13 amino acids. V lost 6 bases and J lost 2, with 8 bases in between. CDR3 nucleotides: TGTGCCAGCAGGACTCGCACCTACAATGAGCAGTTCTTC. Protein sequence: CASRTRTYNEQFF.

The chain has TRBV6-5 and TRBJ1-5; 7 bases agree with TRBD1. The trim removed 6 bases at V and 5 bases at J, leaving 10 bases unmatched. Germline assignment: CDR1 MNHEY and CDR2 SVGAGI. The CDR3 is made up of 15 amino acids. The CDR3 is CASSPGGTAHQPQHF. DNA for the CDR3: TGTGCCAGCAGCCCAGGTGGGACAGCTCATCAGCCCCAGCATTTT.

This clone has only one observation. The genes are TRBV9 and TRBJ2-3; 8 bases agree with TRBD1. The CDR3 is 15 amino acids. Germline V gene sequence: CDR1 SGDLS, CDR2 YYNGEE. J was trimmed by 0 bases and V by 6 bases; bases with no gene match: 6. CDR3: CASTRTGTSTDTQYF. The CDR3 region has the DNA TGTGCCAGCACCAGGACAGGGACTAGCACAGATACGCAGTATTTT.

CDR3 coding DNA: TGTGCCAGCTCCTCTAGCGGGGTCGGTGAGACCCAGTACTTC. This encodes CASSSSGVGETQYF. The J gene is TRBJ2-5, the V gene TRBV18, with TRBD2 identical over 9 bases. The CDR3 loop spans 14 amino acids. Looked up from germline, CDR1 is KGHSH and CDR2 is LQKENI. V lost 6 bases and J lost 5; bases outside the gene matches: 7. The full variable domain, completed using reference TRBV18 and TRBJ2-5, is NAGVMQNPRHLVRRRGQEARLRCSPMKGHSHVYWYRQLPEEGLKFMVYLQKENIIDESGMPKERFSAEFPKEGPSILRIQQVVRGDSAAYFCASSSSGVGETQYFGPGTRLLVL.

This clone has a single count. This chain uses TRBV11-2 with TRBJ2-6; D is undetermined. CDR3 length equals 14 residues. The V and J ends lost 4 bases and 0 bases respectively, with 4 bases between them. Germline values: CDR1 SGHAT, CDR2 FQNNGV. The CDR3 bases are TGTGCCAGCAGCTCCAACTCTGGGGCCAACGTCCTGACTTTC. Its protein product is CASSSNSGANVLTF.

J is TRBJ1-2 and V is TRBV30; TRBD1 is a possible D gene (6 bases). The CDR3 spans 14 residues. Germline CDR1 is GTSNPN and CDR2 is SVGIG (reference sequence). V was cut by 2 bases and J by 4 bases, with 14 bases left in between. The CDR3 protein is CAWSPQDSRYGYTF. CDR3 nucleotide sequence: TGTGCCTGGAGTCCACAGGACAGCCGCTATGGCTACACCTTC.

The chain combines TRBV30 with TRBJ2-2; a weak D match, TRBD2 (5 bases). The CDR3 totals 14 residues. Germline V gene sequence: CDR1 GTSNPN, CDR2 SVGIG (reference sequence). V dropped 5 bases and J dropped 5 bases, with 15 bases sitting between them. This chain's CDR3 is CAWGGGGLTGELFF. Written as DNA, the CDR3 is TGTGCCTGGGGCGGCGGAGGACTTACCGGGGAGCTGTTTTTT.

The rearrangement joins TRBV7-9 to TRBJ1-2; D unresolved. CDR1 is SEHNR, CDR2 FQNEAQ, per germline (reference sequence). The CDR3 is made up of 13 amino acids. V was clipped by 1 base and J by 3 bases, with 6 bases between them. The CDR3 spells CASSLEEDYGYTF. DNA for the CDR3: TGTGCCAGCAGCTTAGAAGAGGACTATGGCTACACCTTC.

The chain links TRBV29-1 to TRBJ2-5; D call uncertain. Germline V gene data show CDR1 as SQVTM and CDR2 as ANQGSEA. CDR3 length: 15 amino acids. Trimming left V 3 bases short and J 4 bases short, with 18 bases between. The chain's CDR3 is CSVDPTPTWGETQYF. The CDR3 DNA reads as TGCAGCGTTGACCCGACTCCTACTTGGGGAGAGACCCAGTACTTC.

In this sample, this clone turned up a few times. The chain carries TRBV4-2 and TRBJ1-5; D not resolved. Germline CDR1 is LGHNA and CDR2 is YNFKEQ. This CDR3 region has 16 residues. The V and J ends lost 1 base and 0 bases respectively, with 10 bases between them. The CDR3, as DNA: TGTGCCAGCAGCCAAGGAAATCGAGTTAGCAATCAGCCCCAGCATTTT. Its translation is CASSQGNRVSNQPQHF.